This T cell receptor beta chain was sequenced in a study of blood T cells in healthy people across ages. Details on this clonotype: The antigen remains unidentified.

Germline values: CDR1 SGHVS, CDR2 FNYEAQ. The J segment lost 4 bases and the V segment lost 5 bases, leaving 9 bases of the junction unmatched. The CDR3 runs 17 residues. A second PCR, run for roughly 7 to 12 cycles, used a sample-barcoded 5' primer plus a J-beta primer mix. Each cDNA molecule received a tag from a template-switch adaptor that had 12 random nucleotides. TCRdb redid the calling of the 5' RACE reads with MiXCR, one entry per CDR3 protein. Seen here are hundreds of thousands of distinct CDR3 sequences, under 70% observed once, and the top ten hold 30% to 40%. Regarding the study as a whole: Versus aged donors, long-lived donors had higher diversity and more naive CD4+ cells.

Per sample, extraction of total RNA gave at least 5 micrograms in every case. Sequencing was performed on blood. The rearrangement joins TRBV7-6 to TRBJ2-6; 9 positions match TRBD2. The source is a man aged 60 to 75 in good health. CDR3 bases: TGTGCCAGCAGCCTAACGGGACTAGCTAGCGGGGCCAACGTCCTGACTTTC. Protein: CASSLTGLASGANVLTF.